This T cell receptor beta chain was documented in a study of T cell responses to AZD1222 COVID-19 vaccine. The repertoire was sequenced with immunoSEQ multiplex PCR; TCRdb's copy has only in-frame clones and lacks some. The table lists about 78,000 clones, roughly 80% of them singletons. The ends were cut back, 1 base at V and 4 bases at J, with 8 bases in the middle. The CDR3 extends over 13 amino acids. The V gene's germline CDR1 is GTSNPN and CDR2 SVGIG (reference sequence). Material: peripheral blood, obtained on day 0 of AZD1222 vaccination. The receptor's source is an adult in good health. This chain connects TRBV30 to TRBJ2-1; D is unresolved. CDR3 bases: TGTGCCTGGAGTGCCGACGGATACAATGAGCAGTTCTTC. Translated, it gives CAWSADGYNEQFF.